The clone carrying this TCR beta chain was seen many times. Its antigen remains unknown. These data come from a study of T cells in Graves' hyperthyroidism and ophthalmopathy. Study-level results: Separating ophthalmopathy from stable hyperthyroidism was achieved by a 13 V-J model. The model's output predicted ophthalmopathy at a median of roughly 6.9 months prior to onset. Most thyroid-expanded clonotypes above 0.001 were also found in blood.

RNA transcripts served as the template for amplifying TCR beta CDR3 regions. First-round RT-PCR with HTBI primers amplified the TCR CDR3 region. Each CDR3 protein gets one entry after TCRdb re-called the multiplex PCR reads with MiXCR. The repertoire holds about 570,000 distinct CDR3 sequences, with 35% to 55% as singletons. A patient was excluded if there was uncontrolled infection, other autoimmune disease, pregnancy or lactation. The CDR3 contains 14 residues. Germline V gives CDR1 SNHLY, CDR2 FYNNEI. Trimming cost V 7 bases and J 4 bases, with 13 bases left between them. This TCR came from an adult woman with Graves' disease, either hyperthyroidism or ophthalmopathy (not recorded which). V usage is TRBV2 and J usage is TRBJ1-4, with D possibly being TRBD1 (5 bases). Material for sequencing was peripheral blood or thyroid tissue (not recorded which). The CDR3 spells CASKGAGLNEKLFF. The CDR3 DNA sequence: TGTGCCAGCAAAGGGGCAGGACTTAATGAAAAACTGTTTTTT.